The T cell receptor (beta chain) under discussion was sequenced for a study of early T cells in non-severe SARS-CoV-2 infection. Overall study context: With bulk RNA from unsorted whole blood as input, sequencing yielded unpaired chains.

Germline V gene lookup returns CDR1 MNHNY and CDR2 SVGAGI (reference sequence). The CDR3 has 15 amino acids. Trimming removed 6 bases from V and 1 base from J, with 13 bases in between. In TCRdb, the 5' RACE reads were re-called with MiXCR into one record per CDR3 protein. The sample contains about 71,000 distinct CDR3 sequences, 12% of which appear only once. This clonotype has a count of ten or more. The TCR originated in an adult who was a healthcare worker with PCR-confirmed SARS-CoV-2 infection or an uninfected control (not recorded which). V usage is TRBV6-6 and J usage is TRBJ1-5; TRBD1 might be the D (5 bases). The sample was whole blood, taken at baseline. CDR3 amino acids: CASRPQGFSNQPQHF. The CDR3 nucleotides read TGTGCCAGCAGACCCCAGGGTTTCAGCAATCAGCCCCAGCATTTT.